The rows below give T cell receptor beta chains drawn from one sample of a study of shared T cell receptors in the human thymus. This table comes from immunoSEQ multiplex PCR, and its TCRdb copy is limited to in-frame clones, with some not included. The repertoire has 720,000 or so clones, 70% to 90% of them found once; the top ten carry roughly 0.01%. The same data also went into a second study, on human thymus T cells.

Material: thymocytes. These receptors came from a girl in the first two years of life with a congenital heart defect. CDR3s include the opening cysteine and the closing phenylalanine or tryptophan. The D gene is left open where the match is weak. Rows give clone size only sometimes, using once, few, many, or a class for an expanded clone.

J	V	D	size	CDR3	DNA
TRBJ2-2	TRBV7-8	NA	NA	CASSEQGVPGELFF	TGTGCCAGCAGCGAACAGGGTGTCCCCGGGGAGCTGTTTTTT
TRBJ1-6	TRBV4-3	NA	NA	CASSHESRDTAYNSPLHF	TGCGCCAGCAGCCATGAATCCAGGGATACCGCCTATAATTCACCCCTCCACTTT
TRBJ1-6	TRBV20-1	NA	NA	CSASGAVGHF	TGCAGTGCTAGTGGGGCAGTCGGGCACTTT
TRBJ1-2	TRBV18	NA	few	CASSPLSRESGDYGYTF	TGTGCCAGCTCACCACTATCTAGGGAGTCGGGTGACTATGGCTACACCTTC
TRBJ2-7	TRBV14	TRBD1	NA	CASSQSGTGYNEQYF	TGTGCCAGCAGCCAAAGTGGGACAGGGTACAACGAGCAGTACTTC
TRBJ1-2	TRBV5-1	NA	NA	CASSLGGLPNYGYTF	TGCGCCAGCAGCTTGGGCGGGTTGCCGAACTATGGCTACACCTTC
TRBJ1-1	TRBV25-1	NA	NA	CASSETANTEAFF	TGTGCCAGCAGTGAGACAGCGAACACTGAAGCTTTCTTT
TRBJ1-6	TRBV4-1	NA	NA	CASSHLGAVGPLHF	TGCGCCAGCAGCCATCTGGGAGCGGTAGGTCCCCTCCACTTT
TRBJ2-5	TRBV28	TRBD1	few	CASTLQGAQEETQYF	TGTGCCAGCACCCTACAGGGGGCGCAGGAAGAGACCCAGTACTTC
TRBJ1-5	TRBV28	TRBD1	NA	CASSLRVDRDFSNQPQHF	TGTGCCAGCAGTTTAAGGGTTGACAGGGACTTTAGCAATCAGCCCCAGCATTTT
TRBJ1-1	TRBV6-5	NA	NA	CASSSGEGTREAFF	TGTGCCAGCAGTTCCGGCGAGGGTACCCGCGAAGCTTTCTTT
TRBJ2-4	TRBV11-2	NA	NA	CASSLVVPLVQYF	TGTGCCAGCAGCTTAGTAGTACCCCTAGTTCAGTACTTC
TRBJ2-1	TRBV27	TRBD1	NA	CASSLRQGANEQFF	TGTGCCAGCAGTTTAAGACAGGGGGCGAATGAGCAGTTCTTC
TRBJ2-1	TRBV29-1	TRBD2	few	CSVEELAGASDYNEQFF	TGCAGCGTTGAAGAACTAGCGGGGGCCTCCGATTACAATGAGCAGTTCTTC
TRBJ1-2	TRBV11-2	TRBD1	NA	CASSPTRGQEGNYGYTF	TGTGCCAGCAGCCCGACCCGGGGACAGGAAGGGAACTATGGCTACACCTTC
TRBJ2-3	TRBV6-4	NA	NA	CASSEGGDPDTQYF	TGTGCCAGCAGTGAGGGCGGGGACCCAGATACGCAGTATTTT
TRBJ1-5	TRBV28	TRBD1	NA	CASRHRGSGGYQPQHF	TGTGCCAGCAGGCACAGGGGGTCTGGGGGATATCAGCCCCAGCATTTT
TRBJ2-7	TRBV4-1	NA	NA	CASSHPGQRLYYEQYF	TGCGCCAGCAGCCACCCCGGACAGCGCCTCTACTACGAGCAGTACTTC
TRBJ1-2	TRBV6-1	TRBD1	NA	CASIEDRENYGYTF	TGTGCCAGCATCGAAGACAGGGAGAACTATGGCTACACCTTC
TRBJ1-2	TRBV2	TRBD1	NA	CASSADRGRYGYTF	TGTGCCAGCAGTGCGGACAGGGGGAGGTATGGCTACACCTTC
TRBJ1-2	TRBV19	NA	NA	CASRQSTRQGNYYGYTF	TGTGCCAGTAGACAGAGCACGAGGCAGGGGAACTACTATGGCTACACCTTC
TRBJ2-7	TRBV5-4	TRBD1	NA	CASSLADRGDEQYF	TGTGCCAGCAGCTTGGCCGACAGGGGAGACGAGCAGTACTTC
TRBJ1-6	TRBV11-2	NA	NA	CASSLGPTGSGSPLHF	TGTGCCAGCAGCTTAGGTCCTACGGGGTCGGGTTCACCCCTCCACTTT
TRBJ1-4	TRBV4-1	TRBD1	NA	CASSPDRGDEKLFF	TGCGCCAGCAGCCCCGACAGGGGGGATGAAAAACTGTTTTTT
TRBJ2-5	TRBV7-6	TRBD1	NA	CASSLKVGTDQELPETQYF	TGTGCCAGCAGCTTAAAGGTCGGGACAGATCAAGAGCTACCAGAGACCCAGTACTTC
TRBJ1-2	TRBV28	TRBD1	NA	CASSSFAGDSYGYTF	TGTGCCAGCAGTTCATTCGCTGGGGACAGTTATGGCTACACCTTC
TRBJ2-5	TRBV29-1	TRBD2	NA	CSGRAGGYEQETQYF	TGCAGCGGACGAGCGGGGGGCTATGAACAAGAGACCCAGTACTTC
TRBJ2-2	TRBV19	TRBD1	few	CASSMGDRDAGELFF	TGTGCCAGTAGTATGGGGGACAGGGACGCCGGGGAGCTGTTTTTT
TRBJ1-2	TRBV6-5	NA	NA	CASSGQRVSGGGYTF	TGTGCCAGCAGTGGACAGCGGGTCTCGGGAGGAGGCTACACCTTC
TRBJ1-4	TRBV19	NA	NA	CASSMDRGVSPGNEKLFF	TGTGCCAGTAGTATGGACAGAGGGGTTTCGCCGGGGAATGAAAAACTGTTTTTT
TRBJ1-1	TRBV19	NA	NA	CASSAPVNTEAFF	TGTGCCAGTAGTGCCCCGGTGAACACTGAAGCTTTCTTT
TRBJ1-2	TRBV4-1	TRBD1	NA	CASSQLPGQGDYGYTF	TGCGCCAGCAGCCAACTACCGGGACAGGGGGACTATGGCTACACCTTC
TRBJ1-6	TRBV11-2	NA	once	CASSLGSVRANSPLHF	TGTGCCAGCAGCTTAGGTTCCGTCAGGGCCAATTCACCCCTCCACTTT
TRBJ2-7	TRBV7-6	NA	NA	CASSLASPGAYEQYF	TGTGCCAGCAGCTTAGCGAGTCCGGGGGCCTACGAGCAGTACTTC
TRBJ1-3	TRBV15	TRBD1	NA	CATSRVIRGRPPSPIYF	TGTGCCACCAGCAGAGTAATCAGGGGGCGGCCGCCTTCCCCCATATATTTT
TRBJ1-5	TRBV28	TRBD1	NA	CASSWGTGRPFSNQPQHF	TGTGCCAGCAGTTGGGGGACAGGGAGGCCTTTTAGCAATCAGCCCCAGCATTTT
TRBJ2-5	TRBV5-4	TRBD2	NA	CASRLGTSPTLRQETQYF	TGTGCCAGCAGACTCGGGACTAGCCCGACTTTGCGCCAAGAGACCCAGTACTTC
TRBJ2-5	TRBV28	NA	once	CASSLWRQQETQYF	TGTGCCAGCAGTTTATGGCGGCAGCAAGAGACCCAGTACTTC
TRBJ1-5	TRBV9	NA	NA	CASSSGGSGQPQHF	TGTGCCAGCAGCTCCGGGGGTTCAGGGCAGCCCCAGCATTTT
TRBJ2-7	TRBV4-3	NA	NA	CASSQGTGTYEQYF	TGCGCCAGCAGCCAAGGAACAGGCACCTACGAGCAGTACTTC
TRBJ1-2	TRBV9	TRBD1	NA	CASSVEGTDYGYTF	TGTGCCAGCAGCGTAGAGGGGACAGACTATGGCTACACCTTC
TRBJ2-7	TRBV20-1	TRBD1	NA	CSARDRLEQYF	TGCAGTGCCAGGGACAGGCTCGAGCAGTACTTC
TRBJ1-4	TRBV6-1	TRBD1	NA	CASSPQGARLEKLFF	TGTGCCAGCAGTCCCCAGGGGGCGAGGTTGGAAAAACTGTTTTTT
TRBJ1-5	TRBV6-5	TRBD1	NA	CASSEDRDQPQHF	TGTGCCAGCAGTGAGGACAGGGACCAGCCCCAGCATTTT
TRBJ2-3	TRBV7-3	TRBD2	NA	CASSPRPLAGGHDTQYF	TGTGCCAGCAGCCCCAGACCCCTAGCGGGGGGGCACGATACGCAGTATTTT
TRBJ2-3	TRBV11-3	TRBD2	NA	CASSHRKKRGGPDTQYF	TGTGCCAGCAGCCACAGGAAGAAGCGGGGGGGCCCAGATACGCAGTATTTT
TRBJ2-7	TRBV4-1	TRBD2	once	CASSQDPRRRGTTYEQYF	TGCGCCAGCAGCCAAGACCCCCGACGGCGGGGGACCACCTACGAGCAGTACTTC
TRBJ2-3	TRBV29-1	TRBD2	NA	CSTSRGRGDSTDTQYF	TGCAGCACAAGCCGGGGGCGGGGGGATAGCACAGATACGCAGTATTTT
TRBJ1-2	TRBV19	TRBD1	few	CASRQGKLAYGYTF	TGTGCCAGTAGACAGGGGAAACTCGCCTATGGCTACACCTTC
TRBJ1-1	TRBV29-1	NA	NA	CRVYQEDTEAFF	TGCAGAGTCTACCAGGAGGACACTGAAGCTTTCTTT
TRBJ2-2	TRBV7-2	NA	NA	CASSILHRVTGELFF	TGTGCCAGCAGCATCCTCCACAGGGTAACCGGGGAGCTGTTTTTT
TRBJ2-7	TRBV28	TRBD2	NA	CASGTNDAGVPSYEQYF	TGTGCCAGCGGAACTAACGACGCGGGGGTTCCGTCCTACGAGCAGTACTTC
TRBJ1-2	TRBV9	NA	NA	CASSGTGPNYGYTF	TGTGCCAGCAGCGGCACAGGCCCGAACTATGGCTACACCTTC
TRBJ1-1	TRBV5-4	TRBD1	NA	CASSLAGQGLTEAFF	TGTGCCAGCAGCTTGGCCGGACAGGGCCTCACTGAAGCTTTCTTT